These 20 T cell receptor beta chains originate from one sample sequenced in a study of T-cell reconstitution after alpha-beta-depleted transplantation in children. Preparation of the TCRbeta library was carried out with unique molecular identifiers. TCRdb recomputed calls from the PCR reads with MiXCR, one row per CDR3 protein. The data contain 250,000 to 300,000 distinct CDR3 sequences, 10% of them singletons. The sample was PBMCs, taken before TCRalphabeta/CD19-depleted stem cell transplant. These TCRs come from a boy under three years old with acute myeloid leukemia, due to receive a stem cell transplant.

In its sample, this clonotype was seen many times. The rearrangement uses TRBV7-9 and TRBJ1-2; D not resolved. Germline-derived CDR1 and CDR2 are SEHNR and FQNEAQ (reference sequence). CDR3 length equals 13 residues. Trimming cost V 4 bases and J 0 bases, with 6 bases left between them. The CDR3 bases are TGTGCCAGCAGCTCGCCCGCTAACTATGGCTACACCTTC. Translated, it gives CASSSPANYGYTF.

This clonotype was found a few times. The chain recombines TRBV29-1 with TRBJ1-2, with TRBD1 matching 7 bases. The CDR3 is made up of 13 amino acids. Germline loops: CDR1 SQVTM, CDR2 ANQGSEA. J lost 4 bases, V lost 4 bases, and 6 bases had no gene match. The CDR3 DNA sequence: TGCAGCGTTGGGGACAGTCCCAGCTATGGCTACACCTTC. It encodes CSVGDSPSYGYTF.

Comments on this clonotype: A read error is possible here, since a much larger clone lies one base away. The chain couples TRBV4-1 to TRBJ2-7; weak D call: TRBD1 (5 bases). CDR3 length: 15 amino acids. The V gene's germline CDR1 is MGHRA and CDR2 YSYEKL. Trimming took off 2 bases at V and 2 bases at J, with 13 bases between the two ends. The CDR3 DNA is TGCGCCAGCAGCCAAAGCCCAGGGTACACCTACGAGCAGTACTTC. The encoded protein is CASSQSPGYTYEQYF.

The J gene is TRBJ2-1, the V gene TRBV6-1; D is perhaps TRBD1 or TRBD2 (5 bases each). The CDR3 spans 15 residues. Germline V lookup: CDR1 MNHNS, CDR2 SASEGT. The V end was cut by 5 bases, the J end by 0 bases, with 11 bases between. The CDR3 reads CASSPRDDSYNEQFF. The CDR3 coding sequence is TGTGCCAGCAGTCCCCGGGACGACTCCTACAATGAGCAGTTCTTC.

This clonotype was recorded many times. The chain is built from TRBV15 and TRBJ2-6; 9 nucleotides match TRBD1. The trim removed 0 bases at V and 3 bases at J, leaving 9 bases unmatched. From germline, CDR1 is LNHNV and CDR2 YYDKDF (reference sequence). CDR3 length: 19 residues. CDR3 sequence: CATSRETGGLVYGANVLTF. The CDR3 bases are TGTGCCACCAGCAGAGAAACAGGGGGCCTTGTGTATGGGGCCAACGTCCTGACTTTC.

The rearrangement links TRBV7-3 to TRBJ1-1; TRBD1 agrees at 8 bases. Looked up from germline, CDR1 is SGHTA and CDR2 is FQGTGA. This CDR3 region has 15 residues. Trimming cost V 2 bases and J 10 bases; bases outside gene matches: 12. The chain's CDR3 is CASSLGFSGQGPAFF. Written as DNA, the CDR3 is TGTGCCAGCAGCTTAGGTTTTTCCGGACAGGGACCAGCTTTCTTT.

This clonotype was found a few times. The chain employs TRBV6-2 or TRBV6-3 and TRBJ1-1; D is uncertain. Germline CDR1 and CDR2: MNHEY and SVGEGT. Trimming shortened V by 7 bases and J by 8 bases, and 11 bases separated the two germline ends. The CDR3 is 11 amino acids. CDR3 in amino acids: CASKTTIEAFF. The CDR3 DNA follows: TGTGCCAGCAAGACGACAATCGAAGCTTTCTTT.

This clonotype came up many times. This chain connects TRBV5-1 to TRBJ2-1; D call uncertain. The CDR3 sequence is 14 residues long. Germline CDR1 reads SGHRS; CDR2 reads YFSETQ. V lost 5 bases and J lost 2, with 11 bases in between. For the CDR3, the DNA is TGCGCCAGCAGAAGTCAGAGTACCTACAATGAGCAGTTCTTC. Encoded protein: CASRSQSTYNEQFF.

The table lists this clonotype with many counts. The rearrangement uses TRBV15 and TRBJ2-7; maybe TRBD1 (6 bases). Trimming pared 1 base from V and 0 bases from J, leaving 16 bases between. This CDR3 is built from 17 residues. In germline, CDR1 is LNHNV, CDR2 YYDKDF (reference sequence). CDR3 protein: CATSRGPGHLSSYEQYF. For the CDR3, the DNA is TGTGCCACCAGCAGAGGTCCGGGACACCTAAGCTCCTACGAGCAGTACTTC.

At least ten counts were recorded for this clonotype. The chain joins TRBV29-1 to TRBJ1-1; D gene ambiguous. The V end was cut by 7 bases, the J end by 0 bases, with 18 bases between. The germline V gene encodes CDR1 SQVTM and CDR2 ANQGSEA. This CDR3 is built from 15 residues. The CDR3 bases are TGCAGCGCTCGAGACCGGAGAGTCATGAACACTGAAGCTTTCTTT. Translated, it gives CSARDRRVMNTEAFF. The entire variable domain, with the rest obtained from reference TRBV29-1 and TRBJ1-1, is as follows: SAVISQKPSRDICQRGTSLTIQCQVDSQVTMMFWYRQQPGQSLTLIATANQGSEATYESGFVIDKFPISRPNLTFSTLTVSNMSPEDSSIYLCSARDRRVMNTEAFFGQGTRLTVV.

In regard to this clonotype: A clone one base away is much larger, so this may be a read error. CDR3 region: CASSQDRGVGYNEQIF. CDR3 sequence (DNA): TGCGCCAGCAGCCAAGATAGAGGGGTCGGTTACAATGAGCAGATCTTC. V is TRBV4-3 and J is TRBJ2-1, with D perhaps TRBD1 or TRBD2 (5 bases each). The CDR3 has 16 residues. Germline lookup yields CDR1 LGHNA and CDR2 YSLEER.

This clonotype was observed at least ten times. The chain carries TRBV7-2 and TRBJ2-7; 8 nucleotides match TRBD1. Germline V gene lookup returns CDR1 SGHTA and CDR2 FQGNSA. The CDR3 consists of 14 residues. The ends lost 4 bases at V and 2 bases at J; junction bases unmatched: 4. The CDR3 region is CASSSLTGAYEQYF. The CDR3 DNA sequence: TGTGCCAGCAGCTCCCTGACAGGGGCCTACGAGCAGTACTTC. Variable domain in full (rest from reference TRBV7-2 and TRBJ2-7): GAGVSQSPSNKVTEKGKDVELRCDPISGHTALYWYRQSLGQGLEFLIYFQGNSAPDKSGLPSDRFSAERTGGSVSTLTIQRTQQEDSAVYLCASSSLTGAYEQYFGPGTRLTVT.

V is TRBV25-1 and J is TRBJ2-2; D not certain. The ends were cut back, 0 bases at V and 6 bases at J, with 8 bases in the middle. Per germline, CDR1 MGHDK and CDR2 SYGVNS. The CDR3 has 14 amino acids. Here the CDR3 reads CASSEYPEPGELFF. CDR3 sequence (DNA): TGTGCCAGCAGTGAATATCCCGAACCCGGGGAGCTGTTTTTT.

This clonotype appeared many times. The chain carries TRBV5-1 and TRBJ1-4; the D is unclear. The V gene lost 0 bases and the J gene lost 8 bases, with 5 bases spanning the gap. The CDR3 totals 12 residues. The V gene's germline CDR1 is SGHRS and CDR2 YFSETQ. Here the CDR3 reads CASSLGREKLFF. The CDR3 DNA follows: TGCGCCAGCAGCTTGGGACGGGAAAAACTGTTTTTT. Complete variable domain (other parts from reference TRBV5-1 and TRBJ1-4): KAGVTQTPRYLIKTRGQQVTLSCSPISGHRSVSWYQQTPGQGLQFLFEYFSETQRNKGNFPGRFSGRQFSNSRSEMNVSTLELGDSALYLCASSLGREKLFFGSGTQLSVL.

About this clonotype: A much larger clone lies a single base off, so this may be a read error. The chain combines TRBV6-1 with TRBJ2-7, with 10 positions matching TRBD1. V lost 9 bases, J lost 6 bases, and 8 bases stayed unmatched. Germline V gives CDR1 MNHNS, CDR2 SASEGT. The length of the CDR3 is 13 residues. CDR3 coding DNA: TGTGCCAGAAACTGGGACAGGGGAGGCGAGCAGTACTTC. Translating it yields CARNWDRGGEQYF.

The table lists this clonotype with many counts. V and J are TRBV6-1 and TRBJ1-2; no reliable D call. Germline assignment: CDR1 MNHNS and CDR2 SASEGT. V shed 1 base and J shed 3 bases, with 3 bases lying between them. CDR3 size: 12 residues. This chain's CDR3 is CASSEGYYGYTF. DNA for the CDR3: TGTGCCAGCAGTGAAGGGTACTATGGCTACACCTTC.

The chain has TRBV6-1 and TRBJ2-4; maybe TRBD1 (7 bases). V lost 5 bases and J 3 bases, leaving 14 bases between the germline ends. Per germline, CDR1 MNHNS and CDR2 SASEGT. The CDR3 consists of 15 residues. The CDR3, as DNA: TGTGCCAGCAGTAGGGCGGGACAGCACAAAAACATTCAGTACTTC. This gives the protein CASSRAGQHKNIQYF.

As concerns this clonotype: The likely explanation is a read error, given a far larger clone one base away. The chain couples TRBV10-3 to TRBJ2-2, with D unresolved. This CDR3 has 11 residues. The germline gives CDR1 ENHRY, CDR2 SYGVKD. CDR3 sequence: CASSTSGELFF. CDR3 bases: TGTGCTTCTTCCACTTCCGGGGAGCTGTTTTTT.

The sample holds many counts of this clonotype. The chain employs TRBV20-1 and TRBJ2-5; D possibly corresponds to TRBD1 (5 bases). This CDR3 contains 13 residues. V lost 6 bases and J lost 5, with 16 bases in between. Germline CDR1 reads DFQATT; CDR2 reads SNEGSKA (reference sequence). Written as DNA, the CDR3 is TGCAGTGCGCCCCCCAGGGCCCGGGAGACCCAGTACTTC. Protein sequence: CSAPPRARETQYF.

There are many counts of this clonotype. Here the CDR3 DNA reads TGCGCCAGCAGCCAAGATACCTGGACGGAATCCTACGAGCAGTACTTC. It codes for CASSQDTWTESYEQYF. The chain uses TRBV4-3 and TRBJ2-7; no definite D call. The V gene's germline CDR1 is LGHNA and CDR2 YSLEER. The CDR3 loop spans 16 amino acids. Trimming stripped 0 bases from V and 1 base from J, with 13 bases between.